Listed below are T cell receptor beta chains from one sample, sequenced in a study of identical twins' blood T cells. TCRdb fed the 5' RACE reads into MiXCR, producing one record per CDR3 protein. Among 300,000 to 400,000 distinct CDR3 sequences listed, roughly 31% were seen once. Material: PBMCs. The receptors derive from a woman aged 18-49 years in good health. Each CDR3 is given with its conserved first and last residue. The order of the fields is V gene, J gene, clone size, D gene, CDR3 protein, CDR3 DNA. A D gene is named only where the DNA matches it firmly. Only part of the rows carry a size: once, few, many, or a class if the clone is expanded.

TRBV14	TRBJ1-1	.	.	CASSPQSFPGAFF	TGTGCCAGCAGCCCACAGAGTTTCCCCGGAGCTTTCTTT
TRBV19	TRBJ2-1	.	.	CASSLNRPSAGRLNEQFF	TGTGCCAGTAGTCTCAACCGACCATCAGCAGGCCGCTTAAATGAGCAGTTCTTC
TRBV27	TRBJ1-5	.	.	CASRADKIGNQPQHF	TGTGCCAGCAGGGCGGACAAAATCGGCAATCAGCCCCAGCATTTT
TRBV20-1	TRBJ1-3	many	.	CSARSPSGNTIYF	TGCAGTGCCCGGTCCCCCTCTGGAAACACCATATATTTT
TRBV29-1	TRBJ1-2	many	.	CSVHLWDGFNYGYTF	TGCAGCGTCCATCTCTGGGACGGATTCAACTATGGCTACACCTTC
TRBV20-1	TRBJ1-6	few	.	CSARSGYNSPLHF	TGCAGTGCTAGGTCCGGATATAATTCACCCCTCCACTTT
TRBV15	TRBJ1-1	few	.	CATSRDLYRGGVRTEAFF	TGTGCCACCAGCAGAGATCTTTACCGGGGAGGGGTAAGAACTGAAGCTTTCTTT
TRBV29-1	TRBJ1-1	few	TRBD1	CSVQGRENTEAFF	TGCAGCGTACAGGGGAGGGAGAACACTGAAGCTTTCTTT
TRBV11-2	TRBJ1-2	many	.	CASSSGDYGYTF	TGTGCCAGCAGCTCAGGGGACTATGGCTACACCTTC
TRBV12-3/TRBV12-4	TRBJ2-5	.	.	CASGRDNQETQYF	TGTGCCAGTGGACGGGACAACCAAGAGACCCAGTACTTC
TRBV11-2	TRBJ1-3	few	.	CASRPAGSGNTIYF	TGTGCCAGCAGGCCGGCGGGCTCTGGAAACACCATATATTTT
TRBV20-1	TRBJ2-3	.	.	CSASRGDADTQYF	TGCAGTGCGTCCCGGGGAGATGCAGATACGCAGTATTTT
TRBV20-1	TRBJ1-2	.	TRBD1	CSAREHPGGSHGYTF	TGCAGTGCTAGGGAACATCCAGGGGGTTCTCATGGCTACACCTTC
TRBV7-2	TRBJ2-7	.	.	CVSSLYSVEQYF	TGTGTCAGCAGCCTCTATAGCGTCGAGCAGTACTTC
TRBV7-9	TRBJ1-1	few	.	CATSVIEAFF	TGTGCCACCTCGGTGATTGAAGCTTTCTTT
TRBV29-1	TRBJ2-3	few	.	CSSHGESGTDTQYF	TGCAGCTCCCATGGGGAGAGTGGCACAGATACGCAGTATTTT
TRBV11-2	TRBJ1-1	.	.	CASSLEAVEAFF	TGTGCCAGCAGCTTAGAGGCAGTTGAAGCTTTCTTT